Here is one T cell receptor (beta chain) with its context. These data belong to a study of long-term antiretroviral therapy in people with HIV. Overall study: When the earliest samples were collected, ART was typically delayed until CD4 counts fell.

This CDR3 has 14 residues. CDR1 is SGDLS and CDR2 is YYNGEE in the germline V gene. V lost 0 bases and J lost 6, with 10 bases in between. Survey level was the resolution at which the v3.0 immunoSEQ assay ran. Method: immunoSEQ multiplex PCR; TCRdb's copy keeps in-frame clones and lacks some. Among roughly 40,000 clones listed, 94% were seen once. The chain recombines TRBV9 with TRBJ1-5; no clear D gene. This sequence was found in a man between 25 and 39 years old with HIV. This specimen consisted of unsorted PBMCs, obtained approximately 9.1 years after starting antiretroviral therapy. The CDR3 coding sequence is TGTGCCAGCAGCGTAGGCCCGGGCCCTCAGCCCCAGCATTTT. Its protein product is CASSVGPGPQPQHF. The full variable domain, rest sourced from reference TRBV9 and TRBJ1-5, is DSGVTQTPKHLITATGQRVTLRCSPRSGDLSVYWYQQSLDQGLQFLIQYYNGEERAKGNILERFSAQQFPDLHSELNLSSLELGDSALYFCASSVGPGPQPQHFGDGTRLSIL.